These 27 T cell receptor beta chains share one sample of origin, sequenced in a study of blood T cell repertoires in COVID-19. The data were produced by immunoSEQ multiplex PCR, yet TCRdb's version contains in-frame clones alone and is incomplete. The sample holds about 150,000 clones, around 82% seen once. The sequenced material came from peripheral blood. The receptors derive from a man aged 60 to 69 with active or convalescent COVID-19.

The rearrangement joins TRBV5-4 to TRBJ1-1, with TRBD1 matching over 9 bases. The CDR3 has 14 amino acids. The V gene's germline CDR1 is SGHNT and CDR2 YYREEE (reference sequence). After removal of 5 bases from V and 5 bases from J, the junction contained 7 bases not matched to a gene. The CDR3 DNA follows: TGTGCCAGCAGGATGGGGACAGGGATGACTGAAGCTTTCTTT. Protein sequence: CASRMGTGMTEAFF.

The chain has TRBV7-2 and TRBJ1-1, with 7 bases aligning to TRBD1. V shed 8 bases, J shed 4 bases, and the junction held 16 bases outside the gene matches. This CDR3 has 16 residues. Germline assignment: CDR1 SGHTA and CDR2 FQGNSA. The DNA of the CDR3 is TGTGCCAGCGGCCCGACAGGGAGCCTACGTGGCACTGAAGCTTTCTTT. Protein sequence: CASGPTGSLRGTEAFF.

This rearrangement joins TRBV7-9 to TRBJ2-4, with D possibly TRBD1 on 5 matching bases. This CDR3 contains 14 residues. V was shortened by 6 bases and J by 8 bases, with 17 bases between the two germline ends. Looked up from germline, CDR1 is SEHNR and CDR2 is FQNEAQ (reference sequence). For the CDR3, the DNA is TGTGCCAGCAGTCGGGCCAAGGGGTTGGACATTCAGTACTTC. Translation gives CASSRAKGLDIQYF. Full variable domain (remainder filled in from reference TRBV7-9 and TRBJ2-4): DTGVSQNPRHKITKRGQNVTFRCDPISEHNRLYWYRQTLGQGPEFLTYFQNEAQLEKSRLLSDRFSAERPKGSFSTLEIQRTEQGDSAMYLCASSRAKGLDIQYFGAGTRLSVL.

CDR3 in amino acids: CASSLEGLAGLDEQYF. CDR3 sequence (DNA): TGCGCCAGCAGCTTGGAAGGACTAGCGGGATTGGACGAGCAGTACTTC. The chain uses TRBV5-1 and TRBJ2-7, with 12 positions matching TRBD2. The CDR3 extends over 16 amino acids. Germline CDR1 reads SGHRS; CDR2 reads YFSETQ. The V segment lost 0 bases and the J segment 5 bases; nucleotides outside the gene matches: 6.

The chain has TRBV19 and TRBJ2-4, with D possibly matching TRBD2 (7 bases). V lost 3 bases, J lost 6 bases, and 15 bases lay in between. Germline CDR1 LNHDA, CDR2 SQIVND (reference sequence). This CDR3 has 15 residues. The CDR3 spells CASSIVGGQRNIQYF. As DNA, the CDR3 is TGTGCCAGTAGTATTGTGGGGGGGCAGCGAAACATTCAGTACTTC.

The J gene is TRBJ2-1, the V gene TRBV10-3; 10 positions match TRBD2. The CDR3 runs to 17 residues. V dropped 0 bases and J dropped 13; count of bases not matched to a gene: 15. CDR1 is ENHRY, CDR2 SYGVKD, per germline. DNA for the CDR3: TGTGCCATCAGTGAGTCGACCCGGGGGCTAGCGGGAGTGGCTCAGTTCTTC. This codes for CAISESTRGLAGVAQFF.

Worth noting for this clone: This sample includes further DNA sequences coding for the same CDR3. V and J are TRBV18 and TRBJ1-5, with D maybe TRBD1 (6 bases). V lost 2 bases and J 4 bases, leaving 6 bases between the germline ends. CDR1 is KGHSH and CDR2 is LQKENI in the germline V gene. The CDR3 runs to 13 residues. In nucleotides, the CDR3 is TGTGCCAGCTCACCAGACAGGAATCAGCCCCAGCATTTT. It translates to CASSPDRNQPQHF.

In its sample, this clone was seen once. The chain employs TRBV12-3 or TRBV12-4 and TRBJ2-5; TRBD2 matches at 9 bases. The CDR3 covers 13 residues. The V gene end was trimmed by 7 bases and the J gene end by 5 bases; junction bases not matched to a gene: 5. The chain's CDR3 is CASTPGTSETQYF. The DNA of the CDR3 is TGTGCCAGCACCCCAGGGACTAGCGAGACCCAGTACTTC.

This chain links TRBV18 with TRBJ2-1, with TRBD1 as a possible D gene (5 bases). Germline values: CDR1 KGHSH, CDR2 LQKENI. Trimming removed 3 bases at V and 5 bases at J, with 11 bases between. The CDR3 totals 14 residues. Written as DNA, the CDR3 is TGTGCCAGCTCACCGTATGCGGACAACAATGAGCAGTTCTTC. Its protein product is CASSPYADNNEQFF. The full variable domain, in which reference TRBV18 and TRBJ2-1 provide the parts outside the CDR3, is NAGVMQNPRHLVRRRGQEARLRCSPMKGHSHVYWYRQLPEEGLKFMVYLQKENIIDESGMPKERFSAEFPKEGPSILRIQQVVRGDSAAYFCASSPYADNNEQFFGPGTRLTVL.

The chain carries TRBV27 and TRBJ2-1, with D unresolved. The CDR3 loop spans 14 amino acids. Germline V gene lookup returns CDR1 MNHEY and CDR2 SMNVEV (reference sequence). The ends were cut back, 2 bases at V and 2 bases at J, with 7 bases in the middle. In DNA, the CDR3 is TGTGCCAGCAGTTTAGCTAGGACCTACAATGAGCAGTTCTTC. This encodes CASSLARTYNEQFF.

The rearrangement links TRBV19 to TRBJ1-5; D perhaps matches TRBD1 (5 bases). V was cut by 1 base and J by 1 base, with 14 bases left in between. The CDR3 has 17 amino acids. Germline V lookup: CDR1 LNHDA, CDR2 SQIVND (reference sequence). CDR3 DNA sequence: TGTGCCAGTAGTATAGTGACGGGGGGTACGAGCAATCAGCCCCAGCATTTT. Protein sequence: CASSIVTGGTSNQPQHF.

J is TRBJ1-2 and V is TRBV7-9, with 8 bases fitting TRBD1. CDR1 and CDR2 (germline): SEHNR, FQNEAQ (reference sequence). The trim removed 2 bases at V and 8 bases at J, leaving 1 base unmatched. The CDR3 totals 12 residues. For the CDR3, the DNA is TGTGCCAGCAGCTTACAGGGGGCGGGCTACACCTTC. This encodes CASSLQGAGYTF.

The count of this clone is one. The chain links TRBV24-1 to TRBJ2-7, with unresolved D. Trimming stripped 1 base from V and 7 bases from J, with 10 bases between. The germline CDR1 and CDR2 sequences are KGHDR and SFDVKD. CDR3 length: 13 residues. The CDR3 sequence: CATSDFYHPEQYF. CDR3 bases: TGTGCCACCAGTGATTTCTACCACCCGGAGCAGTACTTC.

The chain couples TRBV19 to TRBJ1-5; D may be TRBD1 (6 bases). Trimming pared 6 bases from V and 4 bases from J, leaving 22 bases between. Germline CDR1 is LNHDA and CDR2 is SQIVND (reference sequence). The CDR3 runs 17 residues. CDR3 amino acids: CASRRESGQGINQPQHF. Here the CDR3 DNA reads TGTGCCAGTAGACGGGAATCGGGGCAGGGGATAAATCAGCCCCAGCATTTT.

V usage is TRBV24-1 and J usage is TRBJ2-1; a weak D match, TRBD2 (6 bases). Germline V lookup: CDR1 KGHDR, CDR2 SFDVKD. This CDR3 has 16 amino acids. V was clipped by 5 bases and J by 9 bases, with 22 bases between them. CDR3 amino acids: CATSASFRAGRIEQFF. The CDR3 coding sequence is TGTGCCACCAGTGCGTCTTTCAGAGCAGGGAGGATTGAGCAGTTCTTC.

The rearrangement links TRBV5-4 to TRBJ2-3; TRBD1 matches 8 bases. V gave up 0 bases and J gave up 3 bases; unmatched junction bases: 3. The V gene's germline CDR1 is SGHNT and CDR2 YYREEE (reference sequence). There are 15 residues in the CDR3. The CDR3 DNA reads TGTGCCAGCAGCTTGGGGACAGGGAGGACAGATACGCAGTATTTT. This sequence encodes CASSLGTGRTDTQYF.

V usage is TRBV9 and J usage is TRBJ1-5, with D possibly being TRBD1 (5 bases). This CDR3 spans 14 amino acids. CDR1 SGDLS and CDR2 YYNGEE come from the germline V gene. Trimming stripped 0 bases from V and 6 bases from J, with 10 bases between. The DNA of the CDR3 is TGTGCCAGCAGCGTAGCCCAGGGTGGTCAGCCCCAGCATTTT. Translating it yields CASSVAQGGQPQHF.

The rearrangement joins TRBV5-1 to TRBJ2-3, with D hard to call. Germline CDR1 reads SGHRS; CDR2 reads YFSETQ. V lost 0 bases and J 6 bases, leaving 11 bases between the germline ends. The CDR3 consists of 14 residues. The CDR3 DNA is TGCGCCAGCAGCTTGGAAGCCGGGTACGATACGCAGTATTTT. As protein: CASSLEAGYDTQYF.

The rearrangement links TRBV3-1 (or the pseudogene TRBV3-2) to TRBJ2-7, with D perhaps TRBD1 (6 bases). The CDR3 is 16 residues long. Germline-derived CDR1 and CDR2 are LGHDT and YNNKEL (reference sequence). V was pared by 3 bases and J by 6 bases, with 21 bases between. The DNA for the CDR3 is TGTGCCAGCAGCCACTCCTACAGGGTTAATGCCGGCGAGCAGTACTTC. Protein sequence: CASSHSYRVNAGEQYF.

The chain combines TRBV5-4 with TRBJ2-1; D might be TRBD2 (6 bases). V lost 0 bases to trimming and J lost 2 bases, with 15 bases between them. There are 17 residues in the CDR3. Germline CDR1 reads SGHNT; CDR2 reads YYREEE (reference sequence). This CDR3 reads CASSLAGGEPAYNEQFF. In nucleotides, the CDR3 is TGTGCCAGCAGCTTGGCCGGGGGAGAGCCAGCCTACAATGAGCAGTTCTTC.

This chain uses TRBV6-4 with TRBJ2-2; 7 nucleotides match TRBD2. This CDR3 spans 15 amino acids. Germline trimming cut 4 bases from V and 6 bases from J; bases unmatched to any gene: 8. The germline V gene encodes CDR1 MRHNA and CDR2 SNTAGT. The CDR3 DNA follows: TGTGCCAGCAGTGGGGAAGCGGGACCCCCCGGGGAGCTGTTTTTT. Translation: CASSGEAGPPGELFF.

This chain uses TRBV5-5 with TRBJ2-5, with 7 bases that match TRBD2. Germline values: CDR1 SGHKS, CDR2 YYEKEE (reference sequence). This CDR3 is 14 amino acids long. The V and J ends lost 10 bases and 5 bases, in that order; junction bases with no gene match: 14. CDR3 nucleotides: TGTGCCGGCGGGGGAGAGAGCGGTGACGAGACCCAGTACTTC. It encodes CAGGGESGDETQYF.

This clone was counted a single time. The chain uses TRBV28 and TRBJ1-2; D gene uncertain. Germline V gene lookup returns CDR1 MDHEN and CDR2 SYDVKM. V lost 5 bases and J 8 bases, leaving 12 bases between the germline ends. The CDR3 sequence is 12 residues long. CDR3 DNA: TGTGCCAGCAGTCCCCCCTCCAGGGGCTACACCTTC. Its translation is CASSPPSRGYTF.

The table lists this clone with a few counts. Other DNA variants within this sample encode the same CDR3. The chain couples TRBV5-4 to TRBJ1-3, with TRBD1 matching 7 bases. V shed 2 bases and J 0 bases; nucleotides not matched to a gene: 2. This CDR3 region has 15 residues. Germline CDR1 is SGHNT and CDR2 is YYREEE (reference sequence). CDR3 in DNA: TGTGCCAGCAGCTTAGCAGGGGGCTCTGGAAACACCATATATTTT. Protein sequence: CASSLAGGSGNTIYF.

J is TRBJ2-7 and V is TRBV30, with 9 bases fitting TRBD2. Per the germline V gene, CDR1 is GTSNPN and CDR2 is SVGIG (reference sequence). V shed 5 bases, J shed 2 bases, and the junction held 7 bases outside the gene matches. The CDR3 runs to 14 residues. CDR3 nucleotides: TGTGCCTGGGAGACCACTAGCGGGCCCTACGAGCAGTACTTC. This sequence encodes CAWETTSGPYEQYF. The whole variable domain, remainder taken from reference TRBV30 and TRBJ2-7, is SQTIHQWPATLVQPVGSPLSLECTVEGTSNPNLYWYRQAAGRGLQLLFYSVGIGQISSEVPQNLSASRPQDRQFILSSKKLLLSDSGFYLCAWETTSGPYEQYFGPGTRLTVT.

The rearrangement joins TRBV10-3 to TRBJ2-5; TRBD2 is a possible D gene (5 bases). Germline V gene data show CDR1 as ENHRY and CDR2 as SYGVKD. Trimming took off 11 bases at V and 4 bases at J, with 14 bases between the two ends. The CDR3 extends over 12 amino acids. The CDR3 here is CAAAVGGETQYF. The CDR3 DNA follows: TGTGCCGCAGCCGTAGGAGGAGAGACCCAGTACTTC.

The chain joins TRBV11-2 to TRBJ2-7, with no clear D. Looked up from germline, CDR1 is SGHAT and CDR2 is FQNNGV. This CDR3 is 13 amino acids long. With 2 bases removed from V and 5 bases from J, the gap between germline ends came to 10 bases. The CDR3 nucleotides are TGTGCCAGCAGCTTAAGTTGGGCAAACGAGCAGTACTTC. Protein sequence: CASSLSWANEQYF.